These 9 T cell receptor beta chains were sequenced from one sample in a study of T cells in women clearing cervical HPV infection (dated by TCRdb to 2016 to 2019). Receptor amplification or capture employed the immunoSEQ multiplex PCR assay. As stored in TCRdb, this immuneACCESS dataset retains in-frame rearrangements with V and J assigned. A fraction of the clones does not appear; measured against another copy, unresolved V genes explain less than half of the discrepancy, and the remainder lacks a known reason. This sample's records show roughly 34,000 clones. The ten biggest clones cover approximately 7.5% of the sample. The sample was blood buffy coat. The receptor set was obtained from a woman between 18 and 75 years old with a cervical HPV16 infection that either progressed to CIN3+ or cleared (not recorded which).

A remark on this clone: The CDR3 extends 3 residues past the end of the read, so its final part is completed from the germline J gene. This chain uses TRBV30 with TRBJ2-7; D may be TRBD2 (6 bases). Germline V CDR1 and CDR2: GTSNPN, SVGIG (reference sequence). This CDR3 is 14 amino acids long. Trimming stripped 0 bases from V and 2 bases from J, with 11 bases between. The CDR3: CAWSVGGKTYEQYF. Partial CDR3 DNA: TGTGCCTGGAGTGTCGGGGGAAAAACCTACGAG.

As to this clone: Read sequence stops 3 residues before the CDR3 end, and the germline J gene provides the missing end. V usage is TRBV20-1 and J usage is TRBJ2-1, with D unclear. The CDR3 has 12 amino acids. Germline V gives CDR1 DFQATT, CDR2 SNEGSKA (reference sequence). V lost 4 bases and J lost 8, with 12 bases in between. CDR3 sequence: CSATQTRHEQFF. The DNA read from the CDR3 is TGCAGTGCTACCCAGACGCGGCATGAG.

Points on this clone: With the read ending 3 residues before the CDR3 end, the germline J gene is used to fill in that end. The chain links TRBV19 to TRBJ2-2; 10 bases match TRBD1. The V gene's germline CDR1 is LNHDA and CDR2 SQIVND (reference sequence). CDR3 length equals 17 residues. Unmatched junction bases numbered 9, after V lost 4 bases and J lost 4 bases. The sequenced part of the CDR3 DNA is TGTGCCAGTAGTAGATCCGGGACAGGGGACCTCACCGGGGAG. It encodes CASSRSGTGDLTGE. The whole CDR3 is CASSRSGTGDLTGELFF.

The sequenced part of the CDR3 DNA is TGTGCCAGCAAACCCGGGACTAGCGGGAGAAAGGCAGATACG. Residues: CASKPGTSGRKADT. The full CDR3 reads CASKPGTSGRKADTQYF. The rearrangement joins TRBV7-6 to TRBJ2-3, with 14 bases fitting TRBD2. The missing CDR3 end, 3 residues past where the read stops, is filled in from the germline J gene. The V gene's germline CDR1 is SGHVS and CDR2 FNYEAQ. Unmatched junction bases numbered 10, after V lost 7 bases and J lost 4 bases. CDR3 length: 17 amino acids.

With respect to this clone: The read is 3 residues too short to cover the CDR3 end, so that end is filled in from the germline J gene. This sequence joins TRBV6-1 and TRBJ1-6; 8 bases align to TRBD1. V was pared by 8 bases and J by 5 bases, with 5 bases of the junction left unmatched. Looked up from germline, CDR1 is MNHNS and CDR2 is SASEGT. This CDR3 comprises 14 residues. The CDR3 bases that were read are TGTGCCAGCGGTGCGGACAGGGATAATTCACCC. Its translation: CASGADRDNSP. In full, the CDR3 is CASGADRDNSPLHF.

Concerning this clone itself: The DNA ends 3 residues before the CDR3 does, and the rest of the CDR3 is filled in from the germline J gene. This chain links TRBV7-4 with TRBJ2-1; TRBD1 matches 7 bases. This CDR3 spans 15 amino acids. Germline V gene sequence: CDR1 SGHVT, CDR2 SQSDAQ. J lost 6 bases, V lost 5 bases, and 10 bases had no gene match. The sequenced CDR3 bases are TGTGCCAGCAGCCCGACTCGCGACAGGGTCAATGAG. This translates into CASSPTRDRVNE. The full-length CDR3 reads as CASSPTRDRVNEQFF.

The CDR3 DNA, read in part, is TGTGCCAGCAGCGCAGCCCCCCTAGCGGGTGGTGAG. Encoded protein: CASSAAPLAGGE. The entire CDR3 is CASSAAPLAGGEQFF. This chain uses TRBV7-2 with TRBJ2-1; 8 bases map to TRBD2. The read is 3 residues too short to cover the CDR3 end, so that end is filled in from the germline J gene. Looked up from germline, CDR1 is SGHTA and CDR2 is FQGNSA. The CDR3 is 15 residues long. Unmatched junction bases numbered 12, after V lost 5 bases and J lost 9 bases. Drawing the rest from reference TRBV7-2 and TRBJ2-1, the complete variable domain is GAGVSQSPSNKVTEKGKDVELRCDPISGHTALYWYRQSLGQGLEFLIYFQGNSAPDKSGLPSDRFSAERTGGSVSTLTIQRTQQEDSAVYLCASSAAPLAGGEQFFGPGTRLTVL.

Concerning this clone itself: The read ends 3 residues before the CDR3 terminus; that terminus is restored from the germline J gene. The V and J genes are TRBV5-1 and TRBJ1-5, with D possibly being TRBD1 (5 bases). V lost 5 bases and J 5 bases, leaving 14 bases between the germline ends. From germline, CDR1 is SGHRS and CDR2 YFSETQ. This CDR3 region has 14 residues. The CDR3 bases that were read are TGCGCCAGCAGTGTGGGGGGAGGGGATCAGCCC. Amino acids: CASSVGGGDQP. The whole CDR3 sequence is CASSVGGGDQPQHF.

Comments on this clone: The CDR3 end falls 3 residues outside the read, so it is completed with the germline J gene. The chain employs TRBV20-1 and TRBJ2-5; D is unresolved. The CDR3 covers 10 residues. With 4 bases removed from V and 5 bases from J, the gap between germline ends came to 5 bases. Per germline, CDR1 DFQATT and CDR2 SNEGSKA (reference sequence). Partial CDR3 DNA: TGCAGTGCTATTGCGGAGACC. Its translation is CSAIAET. The entire CDR3 reads CSAIAETQYF.